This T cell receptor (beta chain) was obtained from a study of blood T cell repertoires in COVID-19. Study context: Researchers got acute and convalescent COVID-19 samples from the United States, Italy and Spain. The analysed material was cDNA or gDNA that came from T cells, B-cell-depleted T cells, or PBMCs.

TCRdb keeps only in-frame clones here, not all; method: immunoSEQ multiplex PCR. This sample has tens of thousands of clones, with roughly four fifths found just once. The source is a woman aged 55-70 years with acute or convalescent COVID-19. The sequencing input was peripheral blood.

This CDR3 is CASSYPKLDRVDEQYF. The CDR3 DNA reads TGTGCCAGCAGTTACCCAAAACTGGACAGGGTCGACGAGCAGTACTTC. This chain uses TRBV6-5 with TRBJ2-7; 8 bases are a match to TRBD1. Germline V lookup: CDR1 MNHEY, CDR2 SVGAGI. The J segment lost 5 bases and the V segment lost 2 bases, leaving 11 bases of the junction unmatched. CDR3 length: 16 amino acids.